This paragraph reports one T cell receptor (beta chain). Germline values: CDR1 ENHRY, CDR2 SYGVKD. This CDR3 comprises 16 residues. V dropped 7 bases and J dropped 0 bases, with 13 bases sitting between them. TCR beta CDR3 sequences were amplified from RNA transcripts. The HTBI set primed first-round TCR CDR3 RT-PCR. TCRdb reprocessed the multiplex PCR reads via MiXCR and lists one record per CDR3 protein. Among some 460,000 distinct CDR3 sequences listed, around a sixth were seen once. The data originate from a study of T cells in Graves' hyperthyroidism and ophthalmopathy. The source of this sequence is a woman aged 18-29 years with Graves' hyperthyroidism. Sequencing was done on a sample of blood. This chain joins TRBV10-3 and TRBJ2-6; no clear D. The CDR3 sequence: CAIMAGASSGANVLTF. CDR3 bases: TGTGCCATCATGGCAGGAGCATCCTCTGGGGCCAACGTCCTGACTTTC.